This T cell receptor beta chain was recovered during a study of blood T cell repertoires in COVID-19. Study-wide background: There were acute and convalescent COVID-19 samples, and they came from the United States, Italy and Spain. T cells, B-cell-depleted T cells, or PBMCs provided the cDNA or gDNA that served as material.

The CDR3 is 15 amino acids. CDR1 is SGHVS and CDR2 is FQNEAQ in the germline V gene. The V end was cut by 1 base, the J end by 4 bases, with 13 bases between. In the original processing: Estimation of nucleated cell counts relied on the amplification of reference gene primers. Clones were read by immunoSEQ multiplex PCR, and TCRdb kept only the in-frame ones, dropping some. That table gives V, J and clone size, and the DNA gave D and trimming. The table has roughly 230,000 clones, about 85% seen once; the top ten hold around 0.97%. In its sample, this clone was seen a few times. The sequence was obtained from a middle-aged man with acute or convalescent COVID-19. The rearrangement links TRBV7-8 to TRBJ1-2; D is possibly TRBD1 (6 bases). Sequencing was done on a sample of peripheral blood. CDR3 sequence (DNA): TGTGCCAGCAGCTTAGGCGGGGGGCTGGCCTATGGCTACACCTTC. Protein product: CASSLGGGLAYGYTF.